A selection of T cell receptor beta chains follows, all from one sample in a study of blood T cell repertoires in COVID-19. Data came from immunoSEQ multiplex PCR; TCRdb stores just in-frame clones and leaves some out. The sample comprises 250,000 to 300,000 clones, approximately 78% of which are singletons, and 4.5% to 6% rests with the top ten. Sample: PBMCs or T cells enriched from blood (not recorded which). The receptors here all came from a man aged 35-49 years who had been exposed to COVID-19. Each CDR3 is given with its conserved first and last residue. A D gene is named only where the DNA matches it firmly. Clone size appears in some rows only: once, few, many, or a class for an expanded clone.

v_gene,len,j_gene,d_gene,abundance,CDR3aa,CDR3nt
TRBV5-1,15,TRBJ2-2,-,-,CASSLGRADTGELFF,TGCGCCAGCAGCTTGGGTCGCGCCGACACCGGGGAGCTGTTTTTT
TRBV6-4,18,TRBJ1-4,-,-,CASSKGIGGEPKIEKLFF,TGTGCCAGCAGTAAAGGGATCGGGGGGGAGCCGAAAATCGAAAAACTGTTTTTT
TRBV4-1,17,TRBJ2-7,-,-,CASSQLVPGLKSYEQYF,TGCGCCAGCAGCCAGTTGGTCCCTGGACTAAAGTCCTACGAGCAGTACTTC
TRBV12-3/TRBV12-4,12,TRBJ1-2,-,few,CASSMPGHGYTF,TGTGCCAGCAGTATGCCAGGGCATGGCTACACCTTC
TRBV19,15,TRBJ2-5,TRBD1,few,CASSTTGGGEETQYF,TGTGCCAGTAGTACCACAGGGGGCGGGGAAGAGACCCAGTACTTC
TRBV11-3,16,TRBJ1-6,-,-,CASSLFYGGGASPLHF,TGTGCCAGCAGCTTATTTTACGGCGGGGGCGCCTCACCCCTCCACTTT
TRBV24-1,15,TRBJ2-1,-,-,CATRETGSSYNEQFF,TGTGCCACCAGGGAAACAGGGAGCTCCTACAATGAGCAGTTCTTC
TRBV28,11,TRBJ2-2,-,-,CASTSPGELFF,TGTGCCAGCACTTCTCCCGGGGAGCTGTTTTTT
TRBV7-3,14,TRBJ1-5,-,few,CASSLTGGDQPQHF,TGTGCCAGCAGCTTAACGGGGGGAGATCAGCCCCAGCATTTT
TRBV10-3,14,TRBJ1-2,-,-,CAISESRQDYGYTF,TGTGCCATCAGTGAGTCCAGGCAGGACTATGGCTACACCTTC
TRBV27,12,TRBJ2-2,-,-,CASSLIVGELFF,TGTGCCAGCAGTTTAATAGTCGGGGAGCTGTTTTTT
TRBV5-3,15,TRBJ1-3,-,-,CARSMTGRSGNTIYF,TGTGCCAGAAGCATGACAGGACGATCTGGAAACACCATATATTTT
TRBV10-3,16,TRBJ2-6,TRBD1,-,CAIRGTGPTGANVLTF,TGTGCCATCAGGGGGACAGGGCCCACTGGGGCCAACGTCCTGACTTTC
TRBV11-3,15,TRBJ2-2,TRBD2,-,CASSPRTSSSRELFF,TGTGCCAGCAGCCCACGGACTAGCTCGAGCCGGGAGCTGTTTTTT
TRBV6-5,15,TRBJ1-3,TRBD1,few,CASSREGAAGNTIYF,TGTGCCAGCAGTCGGGAGGGGGCCGCGGGAAACACCATATATTTT
TRBV7-9,15,TRBJ1-2,-,once,CASSLEAEATDGYTF,TGTGCCAGCAGCTTAGAGGCTGAGGCGACAGATGGCTACACCTTC
TRBV4-1,15,TRBJ2-3,-,-,CAAFHVERLTDTQYF,TGCGCCGCATTCCATGTGGAGCGGCTCACAGATACGCAGTATTTT
TRBV5-5,17,TRBJ2-3,TRBD1,-,CASSSGPGHPEGGTQYF,TGTGCCAGCAGCTCTGGGCCGGGACATCCGGAAGGGGGCACGCAGTATTTT
TRBV11-3,13,TRBJ2-5,-,-,CASREIQQETQYF,TGTGCCAGCCGGGAGATTCAACAAGAGACCCAGTACTTC
TRBV7-7,14,TRBJ2-7,TRBD1,-,CASSPTTGGYEQYF,TGTGCTAGCAGCCCCACGACAGGGGGCTACGAGCAGTACTTC
TRBV4-2,15,TRBJ2-4,-,once,CASSQEWESKNIQYF,TGTGCCAGCAGCCAAGAGTGGGAGTCCAAAAACATTCAGTACTTC
TRBV5-4,14,TRBJ2-2,TRBD1,-,CASSTGQGVGELFF,TGTGCCAGCAGCACCGGACAGGGCGTCGGGGAGCTGTTTTTT
TRBV11-2,15,TRBJ1-4,-,-,CASSLGGGNNEKLFF,TGTGCCAGCAGCTTAGGAGGAGGAAATAATGAAAAACTGTTTTTT
TRBV2,15,TRBJ2-5,TRBD2,-,CASAVRTSGTETQYF,TGTGCCAGCGCAGTTAGGACTAGCGGGACCGAGACCCAGTACTTC